The TCR beta chain described here comes from a study of CD8+ T cells in alopecia areata. Sorting from PBMCs produced CD4+ and CD8+ T cells. The ends were cut back, 8 bases at V and 6 bases at J, with 15 bases in the middle. This CDR3 is 13 amino acids long. The germline V gene has CDR1 KGHSH and CDR2 LQKENI. Points on this clone: Its antigen is unknown.

RNA was isolated and reverse transcribed to cDNA, the sequencing template. Some clones are missing from TCRdb's copy, which holds only in-frame ones; the method was immunoSEQ multiplex PCR. The sample has roughly 120,000 clones, roughly 69% seen once. Whole-study findings and limits: It was less clear whether patients shared TCRs than it was in mice, possibly because of HLA. Clonality in lesional scalp, especially alopecia totalis/universalis, exceeded that of normal scalp. Scalp samples also contribute reads from the resident alphabeta T cells found in normal skin.

Source material: CD4+ T cells sorted from blood. The receptor comes from a human donor in good health. The chain couples TRBV18 to TRBJ2-3; D gene uncertain. CDR3 nucleotide sequence: TGTGCCAGCACAAGGGCCCTAGGGGATACGCAGTATTTT. This translates into CASTRALGDTQYF.